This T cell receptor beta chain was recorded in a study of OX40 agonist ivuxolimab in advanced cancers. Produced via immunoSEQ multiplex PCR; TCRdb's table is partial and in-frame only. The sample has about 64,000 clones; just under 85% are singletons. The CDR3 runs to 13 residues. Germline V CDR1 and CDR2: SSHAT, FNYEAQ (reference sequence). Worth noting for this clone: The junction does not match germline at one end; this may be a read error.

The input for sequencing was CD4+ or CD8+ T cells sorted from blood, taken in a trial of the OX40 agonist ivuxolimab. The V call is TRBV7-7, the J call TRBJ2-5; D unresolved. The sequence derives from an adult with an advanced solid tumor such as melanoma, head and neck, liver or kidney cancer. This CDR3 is CASSLSFQETQYF. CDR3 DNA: TGTGCTAGCAGCTTGTCATTCCAAGAGACCCAGTACTTC.